The present T cell receptor beta chain was sequenced within a study of CD8 T cells in ankylosing spondylitis. Between the trimmed V and J ends, which lost 1 base and 0 bases, there was a span of 7 bases. CDR1 and CDR2 from the germline V gene are SEHNR and FQNEAQ (reference sequence). The CDR3 is made up of 14 amino acids. There are many counts of this clonotype. Antigen specificity is unknown. Quantitative 5'-RACE with molecular barcodes generated TCR beta libraries. TCRdb recomputed calls from the 5' RACE reads with MiXCR, one row per CDR3 protein. The sample yields about 540,000 distinct CDR3 sequences, about 13% seen once. General observations from the study: A motif in TCR beta, a set of 8 or 9 highly homologous variants, appeared characteristic of ankylosing spondylitis blood. Some motif variants were previously reported in reactive arthritis synovial fluid and blood. Disease-associated clones were reportedly significantly overrepresented in matched ankylosing spondylitis synovial fluid. Peripheral blood held disease-linked clones only at relatively low frequency, and these were CD8+.

The J gene is TRBJ2-7, the V gene TRBV7-9; no clear D. The sequence was obtained from a male donor with ankylosing spondylitis. What was sequenced was blood, either unsorted or a sorted T cell fraction (not recorded which). CDR3 residues: CASSLEDFSYEQYF. Here the CDR3 DNA reads TGTGCCAGCAGCTTAGAAGACTTCTCCTACGAGCAGTACTTC.